This T cell receptor beta chain was recorded in a study of T cell repertoires in cytomegalovirus infection. Study-wide background: Recently described HLA-C-restricted plus well-studied HLA-B-restricted CMV epitopes were used. Public TCR beta signatures indicated both CMV infection and matching HLA type.

To note about this clonotype: Its antigen remains unknown.

V shed 6 bases, J shed 4 bases, and the junction held 15 bases outside the gene matches. Germline CDR1 is LNHDA and CDR2 is SQIVND (reference sequence). The CDR3 has 18 amino acids. TCRdb analysed the reads with MiXCR anew, one entry per CDR3 protein. The sample carries about a million distinct CDR3 sequences, 30% to 40% recorded once. Regarding the study as a whole: Across the ex vivo response, the dominant clonotypes were HLA-C-restricted CMV-specific TCR beta clonotypes.

This chain connects TRBV19 to TRBJ2-6; the match to TRBD1 covers 7 bases. Sample: cultured CD8+ T cells from PBMCs, taken from culture after CMV antigen stimulation. This TCR derives from a human donor in good health (CMV status not recorded). Some clones in this sample may be carry-over from other donors' samples. CDR3 DNA sequence: TGTGCCAGTAGACCACCTCGTCAACAGGGGACCGGGGCCAACGTCCTGACTTTC. This sequence encodes CASRPPRQQGTGANVLTF.